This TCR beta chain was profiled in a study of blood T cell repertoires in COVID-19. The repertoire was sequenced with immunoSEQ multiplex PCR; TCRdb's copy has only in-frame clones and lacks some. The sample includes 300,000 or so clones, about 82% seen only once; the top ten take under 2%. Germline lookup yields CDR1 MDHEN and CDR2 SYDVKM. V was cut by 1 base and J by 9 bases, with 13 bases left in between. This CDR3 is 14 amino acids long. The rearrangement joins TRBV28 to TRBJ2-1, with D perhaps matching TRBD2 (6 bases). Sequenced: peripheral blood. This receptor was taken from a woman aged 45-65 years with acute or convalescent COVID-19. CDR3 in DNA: TGTGCCAGCAGTTTATTGGGACTTCTGGGTGAGCAGTTCTTC. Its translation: CASSLLGLLGEQFF. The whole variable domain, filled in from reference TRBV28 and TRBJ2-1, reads DVKVTQSSRYLVKRTGEKVFLECVQDMDHENMFWYRQDPGLGLRLIYFSYDVKMKEKGDIPEGYSVSREKKERFSLILESASTNQTSMYLCASSLLGLLGEQFFGPGTRLTVL.